In this sample, the clone carrying this T cell receptor (beta chain) turned up many times. No antigen is known for it. The time point here: newly diagnosed GD, antithyroid drugs for less than 3 months. Extracted PBMC RNA gave rise to the TCR library. This entry comes from a study of regulatory T cells in long-lasting Graves disease. Overall study results and limits: It was in persistent disease that TRBV28, TRBJ1-2 and TRBJ2-5 were favored. Tissue studied was limited to peripheral blood, excluding thyroid tissue.

The TCR beta library used iRepertoire HTBI primers with Arm-PCR amplification of CDR3. TCRdb re-called the multiplex PCR reads with MiXCR, one entry per CDR3 protein. Altogether roughly 420,000 distinct CDR3 sequences are present, 16% being singletons, with the ten largest covering approximately 12%. The CDR3 length is 16 residues. Trimming pared 2 bases from V and 3 bases from J, leaving 13 bases between. Germline assignment: CDR1 SGHVS and CDR2 FQNEAQ. The same sample was also used in a study of T cells in Graves' hyperthyroidism and ophthalmopathy.

The sequences come from peripheral blood mononuclear cells (PBMCs), collected at new diagnosis, from a patient treated with antithyroid drugs. The origin of this receptor is a woman aged 30 to 39 with Graves disease. This chain joins TRBV7-8 and TRBJ1-4; a possible D gene is TRBD1 (6 bases). CDR3 sequence: CASSLHGTRSNEKLFF. Written as DNA, the CDR3 is TGTGCCAGCAGCTTACACGGGACAAGGTCTAATGAAAAACTGTTTTTT.